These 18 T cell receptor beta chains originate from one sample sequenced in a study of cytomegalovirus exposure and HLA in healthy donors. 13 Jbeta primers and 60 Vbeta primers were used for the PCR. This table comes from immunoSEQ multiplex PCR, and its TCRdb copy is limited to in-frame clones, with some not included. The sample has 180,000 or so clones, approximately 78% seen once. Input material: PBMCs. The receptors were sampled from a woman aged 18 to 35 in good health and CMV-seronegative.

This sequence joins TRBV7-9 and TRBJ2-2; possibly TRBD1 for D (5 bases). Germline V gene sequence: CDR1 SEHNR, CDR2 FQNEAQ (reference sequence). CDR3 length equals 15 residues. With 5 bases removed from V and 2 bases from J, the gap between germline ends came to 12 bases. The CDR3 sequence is CASSVQGPNTGELFF. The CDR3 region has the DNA TGTGCCAGCAGCGTCCAGGGTCCCAACACCGGGGAGCTGTTTTTT. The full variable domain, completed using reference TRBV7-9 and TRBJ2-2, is DTGVSQNPRHKITKRGQNVTFRCDPISEHNRLYWYRQTLGQGPEFLTYFQNEAQLEKSRLLSDRFSAERPKGSFSTLEIQRTEQGDSAMYLCASSVQGPNTGELFFGEGSRLTVL.

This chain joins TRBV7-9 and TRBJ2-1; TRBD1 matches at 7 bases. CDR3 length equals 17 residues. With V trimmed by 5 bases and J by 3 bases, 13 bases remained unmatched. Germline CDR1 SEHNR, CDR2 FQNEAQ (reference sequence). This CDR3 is CASSQGRTGLGYNEQFF. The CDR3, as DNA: TGTGCCAGCAGCCAAGGCAGGACAGGCCTCGGCTACAATGAGCAGTTCTTC.

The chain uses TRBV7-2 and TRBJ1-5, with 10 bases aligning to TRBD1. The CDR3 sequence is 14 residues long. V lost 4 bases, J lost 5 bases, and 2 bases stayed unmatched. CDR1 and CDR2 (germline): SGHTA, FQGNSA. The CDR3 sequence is CASSSTGGYQPQHF. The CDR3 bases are TGTGCCAGCAGCTCGACAGGGGGCTATCAGCCCCAGCATTTT.

The CDR3 DNA reads as TGTGCCACCAGCAGAGAATTGGGCCTCTCGTATGGCTACACCTTC. Residues: CATSRELGLSYGYTF. The chain is built from TRBV15 and TRBJ1-2; no clear D gene. The CDR3 has 15 amino acids. Between the trimmed V and J ends, which lost 0 bases and 5 bases, there was a span of 13 bases. Germline V lookup: CDR1 LNHNV, CDR2 YYDKDF (reference sequence).

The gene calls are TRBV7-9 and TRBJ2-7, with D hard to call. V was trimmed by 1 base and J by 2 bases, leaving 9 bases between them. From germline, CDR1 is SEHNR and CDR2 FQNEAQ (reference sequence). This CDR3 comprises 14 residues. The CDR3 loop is CASSLGADPYEQYF. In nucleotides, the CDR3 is TGTGCCAGCAGCTTAGGGGCAGACCCCTACGAGCAGTACTTC.

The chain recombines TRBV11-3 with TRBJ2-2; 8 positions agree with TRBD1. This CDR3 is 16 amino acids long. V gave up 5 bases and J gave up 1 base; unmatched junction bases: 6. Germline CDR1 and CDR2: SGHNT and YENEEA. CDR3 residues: CASSPGTGGNTGELFF. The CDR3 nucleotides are TGTGCCAGCAGCCCGGGGACAGGAGGGAACACCGGGGAGCTGTTTTTT.

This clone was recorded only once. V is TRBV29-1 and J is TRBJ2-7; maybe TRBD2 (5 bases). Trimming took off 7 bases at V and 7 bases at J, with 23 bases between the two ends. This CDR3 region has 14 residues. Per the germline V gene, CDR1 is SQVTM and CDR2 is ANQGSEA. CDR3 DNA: TGCAGCGCTACTCCGTTAGGGAGTTTGGGTGAGCAGTACTTC. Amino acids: CSATPLGSLGEQYF.

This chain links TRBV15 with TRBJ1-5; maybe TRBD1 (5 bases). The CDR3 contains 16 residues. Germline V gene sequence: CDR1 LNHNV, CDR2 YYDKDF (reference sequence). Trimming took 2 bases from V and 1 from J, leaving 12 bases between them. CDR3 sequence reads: CATSRSMDKSNQPQHF. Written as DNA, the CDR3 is TGTGCCACCAGCAGATCCATGGACAAAAGCAATCAGCCCCAGCATTTT.

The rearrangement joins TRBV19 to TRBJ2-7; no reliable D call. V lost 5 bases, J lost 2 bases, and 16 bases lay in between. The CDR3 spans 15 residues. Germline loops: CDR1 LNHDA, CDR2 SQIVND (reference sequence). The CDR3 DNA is TGTGCCAGTAGTCCCACCAGTCTAGTTACCTACGAGCAGTACTTC. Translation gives CASSPTSLVTYEQYF.

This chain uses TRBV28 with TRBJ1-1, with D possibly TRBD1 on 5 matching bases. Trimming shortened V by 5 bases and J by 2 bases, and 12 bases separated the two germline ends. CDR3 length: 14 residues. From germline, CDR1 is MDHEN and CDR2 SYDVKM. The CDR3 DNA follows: TGTGCCAGCAGTCCCCGGACACCCAACACTGAAGCTTTCTTT. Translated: CASSPRTPNTEAFF.

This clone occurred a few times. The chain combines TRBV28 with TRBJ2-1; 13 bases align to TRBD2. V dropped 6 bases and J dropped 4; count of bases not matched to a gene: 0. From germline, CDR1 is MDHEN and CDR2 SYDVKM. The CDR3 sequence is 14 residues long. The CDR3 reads CASRGLAGYNEQFF. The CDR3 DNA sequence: TGTGCCAGCAGGGGACTAGCGGGGTACAATGAGCAGTTCTTC.

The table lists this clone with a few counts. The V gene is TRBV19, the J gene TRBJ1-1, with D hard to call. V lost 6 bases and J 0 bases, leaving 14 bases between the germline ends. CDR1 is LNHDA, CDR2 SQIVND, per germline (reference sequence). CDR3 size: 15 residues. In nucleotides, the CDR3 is TGTGCCAGTAGCCTCGGTTACTCACTGAACACTGAAGCTTTCTTT. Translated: CASSLGYSLNTEAFF.

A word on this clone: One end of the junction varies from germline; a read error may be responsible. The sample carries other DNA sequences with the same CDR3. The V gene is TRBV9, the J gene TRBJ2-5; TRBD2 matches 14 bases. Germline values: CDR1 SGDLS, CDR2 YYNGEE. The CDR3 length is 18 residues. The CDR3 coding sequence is TGTGCCAGCAGTGTAGGTTTGACTAGCGGGAGGGCGGGAGAGACCCAGTACTTC. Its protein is CASSVGLTSGRAGETQYF.

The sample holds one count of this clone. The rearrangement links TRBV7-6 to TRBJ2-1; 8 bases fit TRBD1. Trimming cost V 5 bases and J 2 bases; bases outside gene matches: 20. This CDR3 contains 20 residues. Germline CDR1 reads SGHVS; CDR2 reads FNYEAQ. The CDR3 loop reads CASSPIFPSRTGTTYNEQFF. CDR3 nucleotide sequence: TGTGCCAGCAGCCCAATTTTTCCCTCAAGGACAGGGACCACCTACAATGAGCAGTTCTTC.

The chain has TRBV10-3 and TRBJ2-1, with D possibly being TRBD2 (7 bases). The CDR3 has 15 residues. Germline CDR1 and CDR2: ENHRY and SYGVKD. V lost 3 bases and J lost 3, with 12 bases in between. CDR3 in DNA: TGTGCCATCAGTGACGAGGGGGAGGGCTACAATGAGCAGTTCTTC. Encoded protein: CAISDEGEGYNEQFF.

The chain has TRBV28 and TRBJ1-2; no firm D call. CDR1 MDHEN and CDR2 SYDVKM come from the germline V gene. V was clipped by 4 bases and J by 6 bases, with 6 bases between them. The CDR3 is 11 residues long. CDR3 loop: CASSSLDGYTF. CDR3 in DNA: TGTGCCAGCAGTTCCCTCGATGGCTACACCTTC.

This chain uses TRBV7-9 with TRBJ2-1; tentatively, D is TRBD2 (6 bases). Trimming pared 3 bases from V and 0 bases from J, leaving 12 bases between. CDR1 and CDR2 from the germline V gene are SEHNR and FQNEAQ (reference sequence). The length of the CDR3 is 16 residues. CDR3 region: CASSFQGLSSYNEQFF. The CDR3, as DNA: TGTGCCAGCAGCTTCCAGGGACTCAGCTCCTACAATGAGCAGTTCTTC.

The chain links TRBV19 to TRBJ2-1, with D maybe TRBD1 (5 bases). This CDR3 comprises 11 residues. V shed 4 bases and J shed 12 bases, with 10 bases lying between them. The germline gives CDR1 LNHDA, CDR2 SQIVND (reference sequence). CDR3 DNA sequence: TGTGCCAGTAGTAACAGGCAAGGGCAGTTCTTC. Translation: CASSNRQGQFF. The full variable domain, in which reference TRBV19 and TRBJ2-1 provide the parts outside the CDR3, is DGGITQSPKYLFRKEGQNVTLSCEQNLNHDAMYWYRQDPGQGLRLIYYSQIVNDFQKGDIAEGYSVSREKKESFPLTVTSAQKNPTAFYLCASSNRQGQFFGPGTRLTVL.